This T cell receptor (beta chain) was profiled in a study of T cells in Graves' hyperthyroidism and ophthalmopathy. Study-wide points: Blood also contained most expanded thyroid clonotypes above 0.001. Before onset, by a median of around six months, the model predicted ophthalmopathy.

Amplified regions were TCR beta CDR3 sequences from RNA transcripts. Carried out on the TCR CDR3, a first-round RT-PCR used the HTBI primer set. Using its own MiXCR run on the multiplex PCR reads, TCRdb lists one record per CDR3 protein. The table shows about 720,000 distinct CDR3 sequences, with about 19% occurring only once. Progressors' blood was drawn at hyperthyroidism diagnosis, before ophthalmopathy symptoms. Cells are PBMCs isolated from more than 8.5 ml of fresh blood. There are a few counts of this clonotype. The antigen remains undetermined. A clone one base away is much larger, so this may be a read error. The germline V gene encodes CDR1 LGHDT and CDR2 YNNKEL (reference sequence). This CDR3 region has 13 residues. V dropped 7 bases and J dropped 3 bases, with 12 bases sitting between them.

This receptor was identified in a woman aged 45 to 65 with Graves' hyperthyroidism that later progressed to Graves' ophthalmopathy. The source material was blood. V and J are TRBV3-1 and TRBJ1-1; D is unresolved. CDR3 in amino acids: CASNPPLDTEAFF. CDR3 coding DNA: TGTGCCAGCAACCCTCCTCTGGACACTGAAGCTTTCTTT.